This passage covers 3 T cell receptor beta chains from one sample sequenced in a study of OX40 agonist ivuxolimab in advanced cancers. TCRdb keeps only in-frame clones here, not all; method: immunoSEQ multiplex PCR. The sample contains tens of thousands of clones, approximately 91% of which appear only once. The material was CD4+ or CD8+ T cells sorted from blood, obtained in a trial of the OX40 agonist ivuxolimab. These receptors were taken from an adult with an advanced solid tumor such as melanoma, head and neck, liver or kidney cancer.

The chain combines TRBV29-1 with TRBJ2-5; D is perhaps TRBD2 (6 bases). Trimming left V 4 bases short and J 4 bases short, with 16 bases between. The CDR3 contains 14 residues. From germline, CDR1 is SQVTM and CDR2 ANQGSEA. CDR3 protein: CSVVGQGGGETQYF. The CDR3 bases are TGCAGCGTTGTTGGCCAGGGAGGCGGAGAGACCCAGTACTTC.

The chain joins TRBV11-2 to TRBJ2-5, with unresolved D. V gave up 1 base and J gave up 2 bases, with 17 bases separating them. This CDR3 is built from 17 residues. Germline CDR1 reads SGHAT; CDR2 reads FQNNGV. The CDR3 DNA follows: TGTGCCAGCAGCTTAGGAGTGACTGCCCCCCAACAAGAGACCCAGTACTTC. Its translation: CASSLGVTAPQQETQYF.

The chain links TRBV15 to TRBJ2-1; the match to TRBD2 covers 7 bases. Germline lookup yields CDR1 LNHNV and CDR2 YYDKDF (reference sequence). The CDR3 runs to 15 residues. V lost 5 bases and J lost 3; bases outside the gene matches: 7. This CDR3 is CATSGIRGGYNEQFF. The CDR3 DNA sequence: TGTGCCACCAGCGGGATACGCGGGGGCTACAATGAGCAGTTCTTC.